The next 19 T cell receptor beta chains were all read from a single sample in a study of blood T cell repertoires in COVID-19. Sequencing was performed with immunoSEQ multiplex PCR; in TCRdb, only in-frame clones are kept and a portion is missing. Found here are roughly 250,000 clones, about 88% of them singletons; the top ten hold 2.1%. Sequences were obtained from peripheral blood. These receptors came from a middle-aged woman who had recovered from COVID-19.

In this sample, this clone turned up once. The CDR3 region has the DNA TGTGCCAGCAGCCAAGAGACTAGCCCCATCTACGAGCAGTACTTC. Its protein product is CASSQETSPIYEQYF. This sequence joins TRBV3-1 (or the pseudogene TRBV3-2) and TRBJ2-7; 7 nucleotides align to TRBD2. CDR1 and CDR2 (germline): LGHDT, YNNKEL (reference sequence). The J segment lost 3 bases and the V segment lost 0 bases, leaving 5 bases of the junction unmatched. The CDR3 is made up of 15 amino acids.

The rearrangement joins TRBV6-6 to TRBJ1-6, with D perhaps TRBD1 (6 bases). Trimming took off 8 bases at V and 9 bases at J, with 14 bases between the two ends. The CDR3 is made up of 13 amino acids. Germline CDR1 and CDR2: MNHNY and SVGAGI (reference sequence). The CDR3, as DNA: TGTGCCAGCTCAAGCGGGGGGGCTTCACCCCTCCACTTT. Protein product: CASSSGGASPLHF.

The rearrangement links TRBV7-2 to TRBJ2-3; 7 nucleotides agree with TRBD1. This CDR3 is built from 14 residues. Losses at the gene ends were 3 bases for V and 4 bases for J; bases not matched to a gene: 4. The germline CDR1 and CDR2 sequences are SGHTA and FQGNSA. CDR3 sequence: CASSLRQGSDTQYF. The CDR3 DNA reads TGTGCCAGCAGCTTGCGACAGGGCTCAGATACGCAGTATTTT.

The chain uses TRBV28 and TRBJ2-5, with 9 bases lining up with TRBD2. In germline, CDR1 is MDHEN, CDR2 SYDVKM. This CDR3 is 10 amino acids long. The CDR3: CGTSEETQYF. For the CDR3, the DNA is TGTGGGACTAGCGAAGAGACCCAGTACTTC.

The V call is TRBV18, the J call TRBJ2-3, with TRBD2 matching 7 bases. Germline CDR1 is KGHSH and CDR2 is LQKENI. The CDR3 sequence is 16 residues long. The V gene end was trimmed by 3 bases and the J gene end by 0 bases; junction bases not matched to a gene: 6. CDR3 nucleotides: TGTGCCAGCTCACCTCTAGCGGCTACTAGCACAGATACGCAGTATTTT. It translates to CASSPLAATSTDTQYF.

The chain has TRBV5-1 and TRBJ2-1; 8 positions agree with TRBD1. The CDR3 sequence is 17 residues long. CDR1 is SGHRS, CDR2 YFSETQ, per germline. J gave up 0 bases and V 2 bases, and 7 bases lay outside the gene matches. The CDR3 nucleotides read TGCGCCAGCAGCTTAGGCCGACAGGGGACCTCCTACAATGAGCAGTTCTTC. It yields the protein CASSLGRQGTSYNEQFF.

This clone was detected once. The J gene is TRBJ2-3, the V gene TRBV7-2; a weak D match, TRBD2 (5 bases). Germline CDR1 and CDR2: SGHTA and FQGNSA. The V end was cut by 7 bases, the J end by 4 bases, with 18 bases between. The CDR3 is 15 amino acids. The CDR3 DNA reads as TGTGCCAGCACGCTATCGGTGGGAGTGGCAGATACGCAGTATTTT. It translates to CASTLSVGVADTQYF.

The chain recombines TRBV18 with TRBJ2-6, with D possibly being TRBD2 (6 bases). This CDR3 spans 15 amino acids. Germline-derived CDR1 and CDR2 are KGHSH and LQKENI. The V and J ends lost 4 bases and 1 base respectively, with 8 bases between them. The CDR3 sequence: CASSQLASGANVLTF. Written as DNA, the CDR3 is TGTGCCAGCTCACAACTAGCTTCTGGGGCCAACGTCCTGACTTTC. Full variable domain (remainder filled in from reference TRBV18 and TRBJ2-6): NAGVMQNPRHLVRRRGQEARLRCSPMKGHSHVYWYRQLPEEGLKFMVYLQKENIIDESGMPKERFSAEFPKEGPSILRIQQVVRGDSAAYFCASSQLASGANVLTFGAGSRLTVL.

The chain recombines TRBV27 with TRBJ2-6, with 7 bases lining up with TRBD1. The CDR3 length is 15 residues. Germline trimming cut 4 bases from V and 3 bases from J; bases unmatched to any gene: 3. CDR1 and CDR2 (germline): MNHEY, SMNVEV (reference sequence). CDR3 sequence (DNA): TGTGCCAGCAGTTCTAGGGGGCATGGGGCCAACGTCCTGACTTTC. Amino acids: CASSSRGHGANVLTF.

Comments on this clone: The sample has other DNA sequences that encode this CDR3 too. The gene calls are TRBV9 and TRBJ2-3, with 9 positions matching TRBD2. The CDR3 spans 16 residues. Germline V gene lookup returns CDR1 SGDLS and CDR2 YYNGEE. The ends lost 0 bases at V and 1 base at J; junction bases unmatched: 3. DNA of the CDR3: TGTGCCAGCAGCGTAGGTCCTAGCGGGGGCACAGATACGCAGTATTTT. Amino acid sequence: CASSVGPSGGTDTQYF. Combining the CDR3 with reference TRBV9 and TRBJ2-3 gives the whole variable domain DSGVTQTPKHLITATGQRVTLRCSPRSGDLSVYWYQQSLDQGLQFLIQYYNGEERAKGNILERFSAQQFPDLHSELNLSSLELGDSALYFCASSVGPSGGTDTQYFGPGTRLTVL.

As for this clone: Germline is not matched at one junction end, which may reflect a read error. Other DNA sequences from this sample encode an identical CDR3 as well. The V gene is TRBV4-3, the J gene TRBJ1-2; D remains unclear. The CDR3 has 15 amino acids. Germline loops: CDR1 LGHNA, CDR2 YSLEER. The CDR3 DNA reads TGCGCCAGCAGTCAAGAGGCAGCGGGCGTCTATGGCTACACCTTC. Encoded protein: CASSQEAAGVYGYTF.

The V call is TRBV18, the J call TRBJ2-1; 12 bases fit TRBD2. This CDR3 is built from 17 residues. Unmatched junction bases numbered 9, after V lost 6 bases and J lost 3 bases. Germline-derived CDR1 and CDR2 are KGHSH and LQKENI. CDR3 in DNA: TGTGCCAGCTCCCAGACTAGCGGGAGATCAAGCTACAATGAGCAGTTCTTC. Translating it yields CASSQTSGRSSYNEQFF.

The chain recombines TRBV7-2 with TRBJ2-7; 9 bases map to TRBD1. With V trimmed by 5 bases and J by 8 bases, 4 bases remained unmatched. The germline V gene encodes CDR1 SGHTA and CDR2 FQGNSA. The CDR3 is 12 residues long. The CDR3, as DNA: TGTGCCAGCAGCGTCAACAGGGGGCAGCAGTACTTC. It yields the protein CASSVNRGQQYF.

As DNA, the CDR3 is TGTGCCAGCTCAAGAGGCAGGGACTATAATTCACCCCTCCACTTT. Its translation: CASSRGRDYNSPLHF. V usage is TRBV6-5 and J usage is TRBJ1-6; TRBD1 might be the D (5 bases). Trimming removed 8 bases at V and 3 bases at J, with 14 bases between. This CDR3 is built from 15 residues. Germline V gene sequence: CDR1 MNHEY, CDR2 SVGAGI.

This clone was recorded only once. The chain uses TRBV5-1 and TRBJ2-6; possibly TRBD1 for D (5 bases). The CDR3 length is 14 residues. The V end lost 3 bases, the J end lost 2 bases, and 6 bases lay between the germline ends. Germline V lookup: CDR1 SGHRS, CDR2 YFSETQ. CDR3 residues: CASSSRAGANVLTF. The CDR3 DNA is TGCGCCAGCAGCTCCAGGGCTGGGGCCAACGTCCTGACTTTC.

V and J are TRBV7-2 and TRBJ1-5; TRBD1 aligns across 7 bases. The V gene's germline CDR1 is SGHTA and CDR2 FQGNSA. The ends lost 1 base at V and 6 bases at J; junction bases unmatched: 6. The CDR3 extends over 15 amino acids. CDR3 loop: CASSLGGTVVQPQHF. CDR3 in DNA: TGTGCCAGCAGCTTAGGGGGGACAGTTGTTCAGCCCCAGCATTTT.

Only a few counts were recorded for this clone. The CDR3 DNA reads as TGTGCCAGCAGTTACGACAGGGATGATCAGCCCCAGCATTTT. Protein sequence: CASSYDRDDQPQHF. The chain carries TRBV6-5 and TRBJ1-5; 7 bases line up with TRBD1. Germline CDR1 is MNHEY and CDR2 is SVGAGI. Losses at the gene ends were 2 bases for V and 5 bases for J; bases not matched to a gene: 3. This CDR3 spans 14 amino acids.

Turning to this clone: The junction does not match germline at one end; this may be a read error. The V gene is TRBV4-1, the J gene TRBJ1-5; D is undetermined. The CDR3 contains 16 residues. Germline assignment: CDR1 MGHRA and CDR2 YSYEKL. The CDR3 sequence: CASSQDRQEGNRPQHF. CDR3 in DNA: TGCGCCAGCAGCCAAGATCGGCAGGAGGGAAATCGGCCCCAGCATTTT.

The V and J genes are TRBV18 and TRBJ2-5, with 7 bases fitting TRBD1. Germline V gene lookup returns CDR1 KGHSH and CDR2 LQKENI. J gave up 9 bases and V 3 bases, and 13 bases lay outside the gene matches. This CDR3 comprises 15 residues. The chain's CDR3 is CASSPPGQWLEAQYF. The CDR3 DNA follows: TGTGCCAGCTCACCCCCGGGACAGTGGCTTGAGGCCCAGTACTTC.